These 26 T cell receptor beta chains came from one sample sequenced in a study of early T cells in non-severe SARS-CoV-2 infection. In TCRdb, the 5' RACE reads were re-called with MiXCR into one record per CDR3 protein. The sample shows about 89,000 distinct CDR3 sequences, about 15% of them seen only once. The sample comprised whole blood. Every receptor here comes from an adult who was a healthcare worker with PCR-confirmed SARS-CoV-2 infection or an uninfected control (not recorded which).

This clonotype was seen a handful of times. The chain uses TRBV18 and TRBJ2-2, with TRBD2 matching 7 bases. J lost 0 bases, V lost 6 bases, and 13 bases had no gene match. The CDR3 runs to 18 residues. CDR1 and CDR2 from the germline V gene are KGHSH and LQKENI. DNA of the CDR3: TGTGCCAGCTCGATACTCGCCAGCGGGACCGCGAACACCGGGGAGCTGTTTTTT. Residues: CASSILASGTANTGELFF.

This clonotype was picked up a small number of times. The V call is TRBV11-2, the J call TRBJ2-1; D uncertain. Looked up from germline, CDR1 is SGHAT and CDR2 is FQNNGV. This CDR3 spans 14 amino acids. The V gene lost 1 base and the J gene lost 7 bases, with 11 bases spanning the gap. Here the CDR3 DNA reads TGTGCCAGCAGCTTAGCGATCCAGCGAAATGAGCAGTTCTTC. This encodes CASSLAIQRNEQFF. Drawing the rest from reference TRBV11-2 and TRBJ2-1, the complete variable domain is EAGVAQSPRYKIIEKRQSVAFWCNPISGHATLYWYQQILGQGPKLLIQFQNNGVVDDSQLPKDRFSAERLKGVDSTLKIQPAKLEDSAVYLCASSLAIQRNEQFFGPGTRLTVL.

There are a few counts of this clonotype. The chain couples TRBV7-3 to TRBJ1-3; no firm D call. Trimming left V 5 bases short and J 0 bases short, with 14 bases between. Per the germline V gene, CDR1 is SGHTA and CDR2 is FQGTGA. The length of the CDR3 is 16 residues. The CDR3 DNA is TGTGCCAGCAGCCCCCAGGATTGGTTCTCTGGAAACACCATATATTTT. As protein: CASSPQDWFSGNTIYF. The full variable domain, rest sourced from reference TRBV7-3 and TRBJ1-3, is GAGVSQTPSNKVTEKGKYVELRCDPISGHTALYWYRQSLGQGPEFLIYFQGTGAADDSGLPNDRFFAVRPEGSVSTLKIQRTERGDSAVYLCASSPQDWFSGNTIYFGEGSWLTVV.

The V call is TRBV5-1, the J call TRBJ2-5, with D hard to call. V shed 2 bases and J shed 1 base, with 15 bases lying between them. This CDR3 contains 16 residues. Germline-derived CDR1 and CDR2 are SGHRS and YFSETQ. CDR3 DNA: TGCGCCAGCAGCTTAGGTTTGGCTTGGGGCCAAGAGACCCAGTACTTC. Its translation: CASSLGLAWGQETQYF. Drawing the rest from reference TRBV5-1 and TRBJ2-5, the complete variable domain is KAGVTQTPRYLIKTRGQQVTLSCSPISGHRSVSWYQQTPGQGLQFLFEYFSETQRNKGNFPGRFSGRQFSNSRSEMNVSTLELGDSALYLCASSLGLAWGQETQYFGPGTRLLVL.

Only a few counts were recorded for this clonotype. The chain has TRBV6-1 and TRBJ1-5, with D perhaps matching TRBD1 (6 bases). The CDR3 extends over 14 amino acids. In germline, CDR1 is MNHNS, CDR2 SASEGT. Trimming pared 8 bases from V and 3 bases from J, leaving 14 bases between. The CDR3 DNA reads as TGTGCCAGCGTCAAGGGACACAACAATCAGCCCCAGCATTTT. It is translated as CASVKGHNNQPQHF.

The chain carries TRBV15 and TRBJ2-5; the match to TRBD1 covers 7 bases. Trimming removed 3 bases from V and 5 bases from J; junction bases left unmatched: 12. CDR3 length equals 16 residues. CDR1 is LNHNV, CDR2 YYDKDF, per germline (reference sequence). The CDR3 bases are TGTGCCACCAGCAGCTCCAGCGACAGGGTGGGGGAGACCCAGTACTTC. It encodes CATSSSSDRVGETQYF.

The chain joins TRBV21-1 to TRBJ2-7. TRBV21-1 is tagged as a pseudogene. This CDR3 is built from 15 residues. CDR3: CASSKAEDGAVEQYV. CDR3 sequence (DNA): TGTGCCAGCAGCAAGGCCGAAGATGGTGCAGTGGAACAGTACGTC.

This rearrangement joins TRBV2 to TRBJ1-6; no firm D call. V lost 4 bases and J lost 2, with 9 bases in between. CDR1 is SNHLY and CDR2 is FYNNEI in the germline V gene. This CDR3 contains 15 residues. The CDR3 protein is CASSATGTYNSPLHF. The CDR3 DNA reads TGTGCCAGCAGTGCCACTGGGACCTATAATTCACCCCTCCACTTT.

The rearrangement uses TRBV24-1 and TRBJ1-2; D gene uncertain. This CDR3 comprises 13 residues. From germline, CDR1 is KGHDR and CDR2 SFDVKD. Trimming stripped 2 bases from V and 8 bases from J, with 11 bases between. In DNA form, the CDR3 reads TGTGCCACCAGTGATTCGGGATTTATCGGCTACACCTTC. Protein product: CATSDSGFIGYTF.

This clonotype came up many times. This chain uses TRBV5-1 with TRBJ1-4; D perhaps matches TRBD1 (6 bases). Germline V gene data show CDR1 as SGHRS and CDR2 as YFSETQ. The CDR3 has 15 residues. V was cut by 0 bases and J by 4 bases, with 10 bases left in between. The CDR3 DNA follows: TGCGCCAGCAGCTTGGTCGGGGGCCTTAATGAAAAACTGTTTTTT. Its protein product is CASSLVGGLNEKLFF.

This clonotype has a handful of counts. This chain links TRBV13 with TRBJ1-1, with no clear D. The ends were cut back, 5 bases at V and 0 bases at J, with 13 bases in the middle. The CDR3 extends over 15 amino acids. Germline lookup yields CDR1 PRHDT and CDR2 FYEKMQ (reference sequence). CDR3 amino acids: CASSGLGRLNTEAFF. The CDR3 region has the DNA TGTGCCAGCAGCGGTCTAGGACGCTTGAACACTGAAGCTTTCTTT.

This clonotype was counted only a few times. This chain uses TRBV7-3 with TRBJ1-1; 9 positions agree with TRBD1. Germline CDR1 SGHTA, CDR2 FQGTGA. There are 14 residues in the CDR3. Losses at the gene ends were 5 bases for V and 7 bases for J; bases not matched to a gene: 8. The CDR3 DNA is TGTGCCAGCAGCCCCCCGGGACAGGGCCATGAAGCTTTCTTT. Protein product: CASSPPGQGHEAFF. The full variable domain, rest sourced from reference TRBV7-3 and TRBJ1-1, is GAGVSQTPSNKVTEKGKYVELRCDPISGHTALYWYRQSLGQGPEFLIYFQGTGAADDSGLPNDRFFAVRPEGSVSTLKIQRTERGDSAVYLCASSPPGQGHEAFFGQGTRLTVV.

The CDR3 nucleotides read TGTGCCAGTAGTCCCCAGACAGTTACTGGGGCCAACGTCCTGACTTTC. Amino acids: CASSPQTVTGANVLTF. This rearrangement joins TRBV19 to TRBJ2-6, with D possibly being TRBD1 (5 bases). Germline-derived CDR1 and CDR2 are LNHDA and SQIVND (reference sequence). V was clipped by 5 bases and J by 2 bases, with 13 bases between them. The CDR3 covers 16 residues.

This chain uses TRBV30 with TRBJ1-4, with D unclear. Germline CDR1 and CDR2: GTSNPN and SVGIG (reference sequence). The CDR3 is made up of 14 amino acids. The V end lost 3 bases, the J end lost 4 bases, and 12 bases lay between the germline ends. This chain's CDR3 is CAWSGRGINEKLFF. CDR3 bases: TGTGCCTGGAGCGGACGGGGAATTAATGAAAAACTGTTTTTT. Complete variable domain (other parts from reference TRBV30 and TRBJ1-4): SQTIHQWPATLVQPVGSPLSLECTVEGTSNPNLYWYRQAAGRGLQLLFYSVGIGQISSEVPQNLSASRPQDRQFILSSKKLLLSDSGFYLCAWSGRGINEKLFFGSGTQLSVL.

A few counts support this clonotype. The chain uses TRBV9 and TRBJ1-1; unclear D gene. Germline V gene sequence: CDR1 SGDLS, CDR2 YYNGEE. V lost 1 base and J lost 2, with 9 bases in between. The CDR3 loop spans 14 amino acids. CDR3 sequence (DNA): TGTGCCAGCAGCGTATTGGCGGGAAACACTGAAGCTTTCTTT. It is translated as CASSVLAGNTEAFF.

This clonotype was counted a few times. This chain joins TRBV10-3 and TRBJ2-5; the D gene could be TRBD1 or TRBD2 (6 bases each). The germline gives CDR1 ENHRY, CDR2 SYGVKD. This CDR3 region has 15 residues. Deletions cut 0 bases from V and 4 bases from J, with 12 bases between. CDR3 DNA sequence: TGTGCCATCAGTGAGTCGGGGGGCCGGTCAGAGACCCAGTACTTC. Protein sequence: CAISESGGRSETQYF.

V usage is TRBV4-1 and J usage is TRBJ2-3; the D is unclear. The CDR3 contains 16 residues. Germline loops: CDR1 MGHRA, CDR2 YSYEKL. V was cut by 0 bases and J by 1 base, with 11 bases left in between. The DNA for the CDR3 is TGCGCCAGCAGCCAAGATTTTGGACCCCGCACAGATACGCAGTATTTT. As protein: CASSQDFGPRTDTQYF.

This clonotype was detected many times. J is TRBJ2-3 and V is TRBV7-8; D is possibly TRBD1 or TRBD2 (6 bases each). Germline values: CDR1 SGHVS, CDR2 FQNEAQ. There are 15 residues in the CDR3. V lost 8 bases to trimming and J lost 1 base, with 16 bases between them. The CDR3 coding sequence is TGTGCCAGCCACCGTAGGGGGGCACGCACAGATACGCAGTATTTT. Residues: CASHRRGARTDTQYF. The entire variable domain, with the rest obtained from reference TRBV7-8 and TRBJ2-3, is as follows: GAGVSQSPRYKVAKRGQDVALRCDPISGHVSLFWYQQALGQGPEFLTYFQNEAQLDKSGLPSDRFFAERPEGSVSTLKIQRTQQEDSAVYLCASHRRGARTDTQYFGPGTRLTVL.

The chain combines TRBV3-1 with TRBJ2-5; 9 bases map to TRBD2. Per the germline V gene, CDR1 is LGHDT and CDR2 is YNNKEL (reference sequence). The CDR3 extends over 16 amino acids. The ends lost 1 base at V and 2 bases at J; junction bases unmatched: 5. CDR3: CASSQAWLAGQETQYF. The CDR3 DNA is TGTGCCAGCAGCCAAGCCTGGCTAGCGGGACAAGAGACCCAGTACTTC.

There are a few counts of this clonotype. The V and J genes are TRBV27 and TRBJ1-1; possible D gene TRBD1, 5 bases. CDR1 MNHEY and CDR2 SMNVEV come from the germline V gene (reference sequence). This CDR3 contains 14 residues. V was shortened by 5 bases and J by 3 bases, with 13 bases between the two germline ends. CDR3 sequence reads: CASSPNGGYTEAFF. CDR3 nucleotides: TGTGCCAGCAGTCCGAATGGGGGATACACTGAAGCTTTCTTT.

This chain uses TRBV2 with TRBJ2-1, with D maybe TRBD1 (6 bases). The V gene lost 0 bases and the J gene lost 7 bases, with 13 bases spanning the gap. The germline V gene has CDR1 SNHLY and CDR2 FYNNEI. This CDR3 comprises 15 residues. The CDR3 region is CASSEALGGGNEQFF. The CDR3 DNA reads TGTGCCAGCAGTGAAGCGCTAGGGGGTGGGAATGAGCAGTTCTTC.

This clonotype was seen more than once but under ten times. The rearrangement joins TRBV7-2 to TRBJ2-3; possibly TRBD1 for D (6 bases). Germline V CDR1 and CDR2: SGHTA, FQGNSA. V lost 0 bases and J 3 bases, leaving 19 bases between the germline ends. The CDR3 consists of 18 residues. For the CDR3, the DNA is TGTGCCAGCAGCTTAGCCGCTAGCCTATTTAGGGGGACAGATACGCAGTATTTT. Amino acids: CASSLAASLFRGTDTQYF.

This sequence joins TRBV29-1 and TRBJ1-1; D remains unclear. This CDR3 has 12 amino acids. Germline CDR1 reads SQVTM; CDR2 reads ANQGSEA. DNA for the CDR3: TGCAACGCCGTATCGGGGTACTCTGAAGCTTTCTTT. Its protein product is CNAVSGYSEAFF.

This clonotype has a count of ten or more. The chain employs TRBV19 and TRBJ2-5; no reliable D call. Germline CDR1 LNHDA, CDR2 SQIVND (reference sequence). This CDR3 has 13 residues. V lost 10 bases, J lost 1 base, and 13 bases lay in between. The CDR3 sequence is CATAVRRQETQYF. CDR3 nucleotides: TGTGCCACTGCGGTACGCCGCCAAGAGACCCAGTACTTC.

A few counts support this clonotype. The chain recombines TRBV6-2 or TRBV6-3 with TRBJ1-2, with 9 bases that match TRBD1. The V gene end was trimmed by 0 bases and the J gene end by 3 bases; junction bases not matched to a gene: 8. This CDR3 has 17 residues. The germline CDR1 and CDR2 sequences are MNHEY and SVGEGT. The CDR3: CASSYSIRDREDYGYTF. CDR3 bases: TGTGCCAGCAGTTACTCGATCCGGGACAGGGAGGACTATGGCTACACCTTC.

This clonotype came up a few times. This CDR3 reads CSAGKGDTQYF. CDR3 nucleotides: TGCAGTGCTGGGAAGGGGGATACGCAGTATTTT. This sequence joins TRBV20-1 and TRBJ2-3, with a possible D match to TRBD1 (5 bases). Trimming took 5 bases from V and 6 from J, leaving 9 bases between them. CDR1 and CDR2 (germline): DFQATT, SNEGSKA (reference sequence). The CDR3 consists of 11 residues.